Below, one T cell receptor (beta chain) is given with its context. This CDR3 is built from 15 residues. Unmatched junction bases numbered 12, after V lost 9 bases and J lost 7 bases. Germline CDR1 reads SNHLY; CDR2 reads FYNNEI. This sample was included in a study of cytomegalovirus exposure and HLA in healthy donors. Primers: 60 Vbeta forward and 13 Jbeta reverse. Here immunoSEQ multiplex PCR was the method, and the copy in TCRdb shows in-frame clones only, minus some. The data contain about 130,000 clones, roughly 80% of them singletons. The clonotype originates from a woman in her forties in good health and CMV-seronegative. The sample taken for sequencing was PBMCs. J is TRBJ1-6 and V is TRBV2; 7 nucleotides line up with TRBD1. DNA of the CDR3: TGTGCCAGTAACACTCCGGGACAGAAAAATTCACCCCTCCACTTT. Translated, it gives CASNTPGQKNSPLHF.